This TCR beta chain stems from a study of PD-L1 blockade in urothelial cancer. Clones were read by immunoSEQ multiplex PCR, and TCRdb kept only the in-frame ones, dropping some. The top ten hold around 16% of the sample, which has 30,000 to 40,000 clones, 65% to 85% seen once. This clone was seen just once. From germline, CDR1 is SGHNT and CDR2 YYREEE (reference sequence). The CDR3 is made up of 16 amino acids. With V trimmed by 1 base and J by 4 bases, 4 bases remained unmatched. This chain connects TRBV5-4 to TRBJ2-2; 10 nucleotides line up with TRBD2. The sequence derives from a man in his 60s with urothelial cancer. The sample in question was PBMCs, obtained around atezolizumab (anti-PD-L1) treatment. The chain's CDR3 is CASSLLAGGGTGELFF. CDR3 bases: TGTGCCAGCAGCTTGTTAGCGGGGGGAGGCACCGGGGAGCTGTTTTTT. The full variable domain, rest sourced from reference TRBV5-4 and TRBJ2-2, is ETGVTQSPTHLIKTRGQQVTLRCSSQSGHNTVSWYQQALGQGPQFIFQYYREEENGRGNFPPRFSGLQFPNYSSELNVNALELDDSALYLCASSLLAGGGTGELFFGEGSRLTVL.